Following are 27 T cell receptor beta chains from one sample sequenced in a study of low-dose radiotherapy and immunotherapy resistance in tumors. TRAV- and TRBV-specific primers, spanning alpha and beta chains, primed first-strand cDNA. Using a constant-region primer together with a V-primer adapter, TCRs were subjected to roughly 18 PCR cycles of amplification. TCRdb used MiXCR to reprocess the reads, holding one entry per CDR3 protein. The sample lists 100,000 or so distinct CDR3 sequences; 20% to 25% were seen once. As for time point: after trial treatment. The treatment denotes: LDRT plus nivolumab, ipilimumab, low-dose cyclophosphamide and aspirin (RACIN trial). The sequenced sample was PBMCs, obtained after low-dose radiotherapy plus immunotherapy. The receptors stem from a male donor with prostate cancer.

As to this clonotype: A much larger clone is a single base away; this may be a read error. The chain is built from TRBV19 and TRBJ1-1; 9 nucleotides match TRBD1. This CDR3 spans 14 amino acids. Germline-derived CDR1 and CDR2 are LNHDA and SQIVND (reference sequence). The CDR3 DNA sequence: TGTGCCAGTAGTGCAAGACAGGGGGGCACTGAAACTTTCTTT. This gives the protein CASSARQGGTETFF.

In its sample, this clonotype was seen many times. The CDR3 here is CASSLTGQYTGELFF. As DNA, the CDR3 is TGTGCCAGCAGCTTGACGGGACAGTACACCGGGGAGCTGTTTTTT. The chain uses TRBV5-6 and TRBJ2-2, with 7 bases that match TRBD1. CDR3 length: 15 amino acids. J gave up 3 bases and V 1 base, and 3 bases lay outside the gene matches. Germline-derived CDR1 and CDR2 are SGHDT and YYEEEE.

This clonotype appeared many times. The rearrangement links TRBV7-2 to TRBJ2-1; perhaps TRBD2 as D (5 bases). Trimming removed 9 bases at V and 9 bases at J, with 12 bases between. The V gene's germline CDR1 is SGHTA and CDR2 FQGNSA. The CDR3 has 11 amino acids. CDR3: CASVLVSEQFF. In DNA form, the CDR3 reads TGTGCCAGTGTACTAGTTAGTGAGCAGTTCTTC.

This clonotype showed up many times. The chain combines TRBV6-1 with TRBJ2-6, with D possibly matching TRBD2 (5 bases). Between the trimmed V and J ends, which lost 10 bases and 1 base, there was a span of 14 bases. Germline-derived CDR1 and CDR2 are MNHNS and SASEGT. The CDR3 has 15 amino acids. The chain's CDR3 is CAISGTGSGANVLTF. The CDR3 coding sequence is TGTGCCATCAGCGGTACGGGGTCTGGGGCCAACGTCCTGACTTTC.

The V and J genes are TRBV7-9 and TRBJ2-1; TRBD2 matches 8 bases. V dropped 5 bases and J dropped 3; count of bases not matched to a gene: 9. The CDR3 spans 16 residues. CDR1 is SEHNR and CDR2 is FQNEAQ in the germline V gene (reference sequence). This CDR3 reads CASSPSGRGVYNEQFF. The CDR3 DNA sequence: TGTGCCAGCAGCCCCAGCGGGCGGGGGGTCTACAATGAGCAGTTCTTC.

This clonotype was detected a few times. The gene calls are TRBV5-4 and TRBJ1-6; no firm D call. This CDR3 contains 17 residues. Per germline, CDR1 SGHNT and CDR2 YYREEE (reference sequence). The V end was cut by 0 bases, the J end by 7 bases, with 17 bases between. The CDR3 reads CASSLVAGADWNSPLHF. The DNA of the CDR3 is TGTGCCAGCAGCTTGGTCGCCGGAGCAGACTGGAATTCACCCCTCCACTTT.

This clonotype was detected ten times or more. The rearrangement links TRBV30 to TRBJ2-1, with a tentative D call TRBD2 (7 bases). The germline V and J ends were trimmed by 1 base and 10 bases, with 17 bases remaining between them. CDR3 length: 14 residues. Germline-derived CDR1 and CDR2 are GTSNPN and SVGIG (reference sequence). The CDR3 is CAWSGGGGRREQFF. CDR3 nucleotide sequence: TGTGCCTGGAGTGGGGGGGGCGGCCGCAGAGAGCAGTTCTTC. The full variable domain, completed using reference TRBV30 and TRBJ2-1, is SQTIHQWPATLVQPVGSPLSLECTVEGTSNPNLYWYRQAAGRGLQLLFYSVGIGQISSEVPQNLSASRPQDRQFILSSKKLLLSDSGFYLCAWSGGGGRREQFFGPGTRLTVL.

This clonotype was detected many times. The V call is TRBV7-8, the J call TRBJ2-1, with TRBD2 matching 9 bases. V trimming: 1 base; J trimming: 9 bases; junction bases outside the gene matches: 1. Germline V CDR1 and CDR2: SGHVS, FQNEAQ. The CDR3 consists of 13 residues. CDR3 in DNA: TGTGCCAGCAGCTTAGGGCGGGGGGGTGAGCAGTTCTTC. It yields the protein CASSLGRGGEQFF.

This clonotype was detected ten times or more. This chain joins TRBV9 and TRBJ2-3, with 13 bases matching TRBD2. Germline V gene sequence: CDR1 SGDLS, CDR2 YYNGEE. The trim removed 3 bases at V and 8 bases at J, leaving 12 bases unmatched. The CDR3 consists of 17 residues. The CDR3 DNA follows: TGTGCCAGCAGCGCTCAGACAGGAGGACTAGCGGGGGCTACGCAGTATTTT. Protein product: CASSAQTGGLAGATQYF.

There are many counts of this clonotype. V gene TRBV3-1 combines with J gene TRBJ2-3; TRBD1 agrees at 7 bases. Germline V gene lookup returns CDR1 LGHDT and CDR2 YNNKEL (reference sequence). V was pared by 4 bases and J by 4 bases, with 11 bases of the junction left unmatched. The CDR3 contains 16 residues. The CDR3 DNA is TGTGCCAGCAGCCCTGCAGGGGGTTCGATCGCAGATACGCAGTATTTT. Protein product: CASSPAGGSIADTQYF.

This clonotype was recorded at least ten times. The V and J genes are TRBV5-1 and TRBJ1-1, with D unresolved. Trimming pared 0 bases from V and 11 bases from J, leaving 14 bases between. CDR1 is SGHRS, CDR2 YFSETQ, per germline. This CDR3 contains 13 residues. DNA of the CDR3: TGCGCCAGCAGCTTGGCCGGGCGTTCGAGGGCTTTCTTT. It translates to CASSLAGRSRAFF.

This clonotype was counted at least ten times. V and J are TRBV29-1 and TRBJ2-7; the D is unclear. CDR1 is SQVTM, CDR2 ANQGSEA, per germline. This CDR3 has 12 amino acids. Deletions cut 4 bases from V and 3 bases from J, with 10 bases between. CDR3 nucleotide sequence: TGCAGCGTTGTATGGTCTGGCTACGAGCAGTACTTC. Translated, it gives CSVVWSGYEQYF.

The chain links TRBV7-8 to TRBJ1-4; TRBD1 is a possible D gene (5 bases). V lost 0 bases and J lost 2, with 7 bases in between. Germline CDR1 and CDR2: SGHVS and FQNEAQ. The CDR3 is 15 amino acids. DNA for the CDR3: TGTGCCAGCAGCTTAGCACGGGGGACTAATGAAAAACTGTTTTTT. Amino acids: CASSLARGTNEKLFF.

This clonotype was seen ten or more times. The V call is TRBV6-1, the J call TRBJ1-2; TRBD1 might be the D (6 bases). CDR1 is MNHNS, CDR2 SASEGT, per germline. Deletions cut 2 bases from V and 5 bases from J, with 9 bases between. This CDR3 is 13 amino acids long. CDR3 sequence: CASSEQGGYGYTF. The CDR3 DNA reads TGTGCCAGCAGTGAACAAGGGGGGTATGGCTACACCTTC.

This clonotype was seen at least ten times. The chain couples TRBV7-9 to TRBJ1-4; the D is unclear. Trimming shortened V by 6 bases and J by 8 bases, and 10 bases separated the two germline ends. The CDR3 is 12 residues long. CDR1 SEHNR and CDR2 FQNEAQ come from the germline V gene (reference sequence). The CDR3 DNA reads TGTGCCAGCAGTTCCGGGCCAGAAAAACTGTTTTTT. It is translated as CASSSGPEKLFF.

A remark on this clonotype: It is unclear where the CDR3 begins or ends on the DNA, so no DNA is shown, and the CDR3 is as TCRdb lists it. The rearrangement joins TRBV20-1 to TRBJ2-1; the table's D call, TRBD1, has no DNA check behind it. The germline CDR1 and CDR2 sequences are DFQATT and SNEGSKA (reference sequence). The CDR3 totals 21 residues, both ends included. Here the CDR3 reads CSARALNVLTFGTVSYNEQFF.

The chain couples TRBV5-1 to TRBJ1-1; tentative D call: TRBD1 (5 bases). The CDR3 totals 15 residues. Trimming cost V 0 bases and J 3 bases, with 12 bases left between them. Germline assignment: CDR1 SGHRS and CDR2 YFSETQ. The chain's CDR3 is CASSLEAGRDTEAFF. The CDR3 DNA reads as TGCGCCAGCAGCTTGGAAGCGGGACGGGACACTGAAGCTTTCTTT.

This clonotype came up a few times. The gene calls are TRBV20-1 and TRBJ2-7; D is unresolved. Trimming took off 6 bases at V and 2 bases at J, with 20 bases between the two ends. CDR3 size: 15 residues. CDR1 and CDR2 (germline): DFQATT, SNEGSKA (reference sequence). In DNA, the CDR3 is TGCAGTGCCCACCGGGCGGCAGGCGACCCCTACGAGCAGTACTTC. It yields the protein CSAHRAAGDPYEQYF.

This clonotype has at least ten counts. The chain joins TRBV6-1 to TRBJ2-1, with TRBD2 matching 13 bases. J was trimmed by 6 bases and V by 6 bases; bases with no gene match: 2. The CDR3 has 14 residues. In germline, CDR1 is MNHNS, CDR2 SASEGT. CDR3: CASRGTSGVNEQFF. In nucleotides, the CDR3 is TGTGCCAGCAGAGGGACTAGCGGGGTCAATGAGCAGTTCTTC.

There are many counts of this clonotype. The chain employs TRBV11-2 and TRBJ2-5; weak D call: TRBD1 (5 bases). Germline lookup yields CDR1 SGHAT and CDR2 FQNNGV. This CDR3 is built from 12 residues. The germline V and J ends were trimmed by 3 bases and 10 bases, with 12 bases remaining between them. DNA of the CDR3: TGTGCCAGCAGCTTCGGACCGACAGTCCAGTACTTC. It yields the protein CASSFGPTVQYF.

This sequence joins TRBV29-1 and TRBJ2-7, with D perhaps matching TRBD2 (6 bases). This CDR3 is 12 amino acids long. Germline CDR1 reads SQVTM; CDR2 reads ANQGSEA. Trimming stripped 4 bases from V and 0 bases from J, with 7 bases between. The CDR3 DNA sequence: TGCAGCGTTGGGGACTCCTCCTACGAGCAGTACTTC. Residues: CSVGDSSYEQYF.

This clonotype was counted ten times or more. CDR3 amino acids: CASWGETQYF. Here the CDR3 DNA reads TGTGCCAGCTGGGGAGAGACCCAGTACTTC. The V and J genes are TRBV6-2 or TRBV6-3 and TRBJ2-5, with D hard to call. CDR3 length: 10 residues. V was trimmed by 8 bases and J by 4 bases, leaving 5 bases between them. Per the germline V gene, CDR1 is MNHEY and CDR2 is SVGEGT.

This clonotype has at least ten counts. V usage is TRBV6-5 and J usage is TRBJ1-6; 9 bases are shared with TRBD1. V gave up 6 bases and J gave up 1 base; unmatched junction bases: 4. From germline, CDR1 is MNHEY and CDR2 SVGAGI. The CDR3 is 16 amino acids. In DNA form, the CDR3 reads TGTGCCAGCAGCCTACAGGGGGCTTCCTATAATTCACCCCTCCACTTT. Encoded protein: CASSLQGASYNSPLHF.

Ten or more counts support this clonotype. This chain uses TRBV11-2 with TRBJ2-7, with 7 bases lining up with TRBD1. This CDR3 spans 15 amino acids. Germline V gene lookup returns CDR1 SGHAT and CDR2 FQNNGV. V shed 1 base and J 4 bases; nucleotides not matched to a gene: 7. This CDR3 reads CASSLGRQGSYEQYF. As DNA, the CDR3 is TGTGCCAGCAGCTTAGGGCGACAGGGATCTTACGAGCAGTACTTC. The variable domain in full, with the rest retrieved from reference TRBV11-2 and TRBJ2-7, is EAGVAQSPRYKIIEKRQSVAFWCNPISGHATLYWYQQILGQGPKLLIQFQNNGVVDDSQLPKDRFSAERLKGVDSTLKIQPAKLEDSAVYLCASSLGRQGSYEQYFGPGTRLTVT.

The sample holds many counts of this clonotype. The chain employs TRBV12-3 or TRBV12-4 and TRBJ2-3, with TRBD1 matching over 8 bases. Trimming removed 7 bases from V and 3 bases from J; junction bases left unmatched: 9. This CDR3 contains 15 residues. The CDR3 sequence is CASTLAQGATDTQYF. The CDR3 region has the DNA TGTGCCAGCACCCTGGCGCAGGGGGCGACAGATACGCAGTATTTT.

This clonotype was counted ten times or more. V is TRBV30 and J is TRBJ1-4, with 8 bases fitting TRBD1. V lost 2 bases to trimming and J lost 8 bases; unmatched junction nucleotides: 10. Germline-derived CDR1 and CDR2 are GTSNPN and SVGIG (reference sequence). CDR3 length: 15 residues. CDR3 sequence (DNA): TGTGCCTGGAGTATTGTACACAGGGGGGAAGAAAAACTGTTTTTT. As protein: CAWSIVHRGEEKLFF.

This clonotype was found many times. This chain connects TRBV4-1 to TRBJ1-5; a weak D match, TRBD1 (5 bases). Trimming left V 3 bases short and J 1 base short, with 7 bases between. This CDR3 comprises 14 residues. The germline gives CDR1 MGHRA, CDR2 YSYEKL. This CDR3 is CASSHEGSNQPQHF. In nucleotides, the CDR3 is TGCGCCAGCAGCCATGAGGGGAGCAATCAGCCCCAGCATTTT.